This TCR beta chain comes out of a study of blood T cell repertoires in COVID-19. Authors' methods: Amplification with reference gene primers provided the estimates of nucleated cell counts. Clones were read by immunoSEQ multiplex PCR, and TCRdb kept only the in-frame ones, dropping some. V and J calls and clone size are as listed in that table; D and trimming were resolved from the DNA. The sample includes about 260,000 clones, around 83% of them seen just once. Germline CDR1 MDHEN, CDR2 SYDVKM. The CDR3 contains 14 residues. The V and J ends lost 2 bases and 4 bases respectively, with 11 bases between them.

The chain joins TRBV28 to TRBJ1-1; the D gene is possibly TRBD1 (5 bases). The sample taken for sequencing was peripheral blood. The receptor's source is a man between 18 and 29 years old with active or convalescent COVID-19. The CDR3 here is CASSLGARVTEAFF. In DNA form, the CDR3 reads TGTGCCAGCAGTTTAGGGGCTCGGGTCACTGAAGCTTTCTTT. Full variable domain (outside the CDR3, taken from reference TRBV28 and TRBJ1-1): DVKVTQSSRYLVKRTGEKVFLECVQDMDHENMFWYRQDPGLGLRLIYFSYDVKMKEKGDIPEGYSVSREKKERFSLILESASTNQTSMYLCASSLGARVTEAFFGQGTRLTVV.